The T cell receptor beta chain under discussion was sequenced for a study of CD8 T cells in Susac syndrome. The study's findings and limits: The study recognized that its TCR sequencing and HLA analysis covered a relatively small number of individuals.

V shed 2 bases and J shed 2 bases, with 7 bases lying between them. The CDR3 sequence is 14 residues long. Germline CDR1 GTSNPN, CDR2 SVGIG (reference sequence). RNA totalling roughly 0.45 to 1 ug underwent reverse transcription with random hexamers. MiXCR, run by TCRdb on the immunoSEQ multiplex PCR reads, gives a single entry per CDR3 protein. The sample shows about 120,000 distinct CDR3 sequences, 92% of them seen only once. Turning to this clonotype: As yet, its antigen is unknown.

Controls were age- and sex-matched healthy donors. The CD8+ and CD4+ T cells were isolated magnetically using a negative isolation approach, whereas the TEMRA cells were enriched by FACS. The sample was CD4+ T cells from PBMCs. This TCR came from a human donor in good health. This chain connects TRBV30 to TRBJ2-6; D is unclear. The CDR3 sequence: CAWSHTPGANVLTF. Here the CDR3 DNA reads TGTGCCTGGAGTCATACCCCTGGGGCCAACGTCCTGACTTTC.